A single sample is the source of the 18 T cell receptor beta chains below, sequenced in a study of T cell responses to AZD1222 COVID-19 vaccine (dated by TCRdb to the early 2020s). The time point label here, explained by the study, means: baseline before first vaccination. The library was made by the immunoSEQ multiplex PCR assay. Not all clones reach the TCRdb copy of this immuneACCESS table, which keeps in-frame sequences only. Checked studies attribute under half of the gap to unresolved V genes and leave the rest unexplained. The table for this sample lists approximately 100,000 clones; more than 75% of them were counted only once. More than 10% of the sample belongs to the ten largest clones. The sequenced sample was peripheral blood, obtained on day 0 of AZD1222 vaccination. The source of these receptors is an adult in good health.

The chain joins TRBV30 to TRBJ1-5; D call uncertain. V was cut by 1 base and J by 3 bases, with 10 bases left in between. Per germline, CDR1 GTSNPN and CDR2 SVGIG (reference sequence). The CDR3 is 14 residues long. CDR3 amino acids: CAWSDMAANQPQHF. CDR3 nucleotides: TGTGCCTGGAGTGATATGGCGGCCAATCAGCCCCAGCATTTT.

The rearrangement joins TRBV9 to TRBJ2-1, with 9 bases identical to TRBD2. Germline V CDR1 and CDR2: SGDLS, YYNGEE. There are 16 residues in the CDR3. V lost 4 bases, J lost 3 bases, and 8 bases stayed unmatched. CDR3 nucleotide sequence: TGTGCCAGCAGCACCCGGACTAGCGCAAACTACAATGAGCAGTTCTTC. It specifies CASSTRTSANYNEQFF.

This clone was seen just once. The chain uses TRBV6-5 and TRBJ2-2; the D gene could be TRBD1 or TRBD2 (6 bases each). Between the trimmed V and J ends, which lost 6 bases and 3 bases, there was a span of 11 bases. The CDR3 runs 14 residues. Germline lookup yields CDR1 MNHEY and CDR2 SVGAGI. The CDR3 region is CASRAGQDTGELFF. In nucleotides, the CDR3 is TGTGCCAGCAGGGCGGGACAAGACACCGGGGAGCTGTTTTTT.

The CDR3 DNA sequence: TGTGCCAGCAGCCTCCTACAAGCCCCTAGCGGGAGGAGCTCCTACAATGAGCAGTTCTTC. Encoded protein: CASSLLQAPSGRSSYNEQFF. The rearrangement links TRBV27 to TRBJ2-1; 11 bases align to TRBD2. CDR3 length: 20 residues. CDR1 and CDR2 (germline): MNHEY, SMNVEV (reference sequence). The ends lost 6 bases at V and 0 bases at J; junction bases unmatched: 16.

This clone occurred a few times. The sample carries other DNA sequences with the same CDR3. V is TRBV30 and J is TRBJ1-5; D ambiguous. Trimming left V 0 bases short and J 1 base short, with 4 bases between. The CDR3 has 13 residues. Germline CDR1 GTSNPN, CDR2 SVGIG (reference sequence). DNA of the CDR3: TGTGCCTGGAGTGTGGACAGCAATCAGCCCCAGCATTTT. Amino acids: CAWSVDSNQPQHF.

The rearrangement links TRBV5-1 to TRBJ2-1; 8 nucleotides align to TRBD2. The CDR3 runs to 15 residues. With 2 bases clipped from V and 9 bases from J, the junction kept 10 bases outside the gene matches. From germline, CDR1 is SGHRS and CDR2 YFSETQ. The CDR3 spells CASSLTAGGSGEQFF. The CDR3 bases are TGCGCCAGCAGCTTAACTGCGGGAGGTTCTGGTGAGCAGTTCTTC.

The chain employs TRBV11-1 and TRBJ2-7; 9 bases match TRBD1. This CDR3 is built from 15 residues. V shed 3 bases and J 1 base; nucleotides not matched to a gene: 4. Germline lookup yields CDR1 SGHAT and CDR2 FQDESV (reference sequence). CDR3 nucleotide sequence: TGTGCCAGCAGCTTGGGACAGGGCGCTTCCTACGAGCAGTACTTC. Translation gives CASSLGQGASYEQYF.

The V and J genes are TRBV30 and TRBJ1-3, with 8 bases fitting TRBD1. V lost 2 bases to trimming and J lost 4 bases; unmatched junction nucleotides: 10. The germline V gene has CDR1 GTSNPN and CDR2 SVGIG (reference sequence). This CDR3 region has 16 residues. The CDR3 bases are TGTGCCTGGAGTCCTGCCGGAACAGGGGGGGGAAACACCATATATTTT. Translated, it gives CAWSPAGTGGGNTIYF.

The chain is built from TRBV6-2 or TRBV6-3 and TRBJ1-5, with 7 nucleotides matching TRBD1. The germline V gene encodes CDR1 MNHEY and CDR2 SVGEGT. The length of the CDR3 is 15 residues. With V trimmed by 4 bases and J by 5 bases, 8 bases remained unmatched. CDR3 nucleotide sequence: TGTGCCAGCAGTTCCCTCGACAGGGCACATCAGCCCCAGCATTTT. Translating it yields CASSSLDRAHQPQHF.

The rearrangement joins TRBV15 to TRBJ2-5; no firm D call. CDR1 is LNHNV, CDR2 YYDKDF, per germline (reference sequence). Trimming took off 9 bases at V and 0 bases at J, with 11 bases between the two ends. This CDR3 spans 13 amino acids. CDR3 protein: CATQDGYQETQYF. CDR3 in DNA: TGTGCCACTCAGGACGGATACCAAGAGACCCAGTACTTC.

As DNA, the CDR3 is TGTGCCAGCAGCACGTACAGGGCACGGCCCCACCGGGATACGCAGTATTTT. The encoded protein is CASSTYRARPHRDTQYF. The chain is built from TRBV21-1 and TRBJ2-3; TRBD1, the D gene given by the table, was not confirmed from the DNA. TRBV21-1 is assigned pseudogene status. The CDR3 is made up of 17 amino acids.

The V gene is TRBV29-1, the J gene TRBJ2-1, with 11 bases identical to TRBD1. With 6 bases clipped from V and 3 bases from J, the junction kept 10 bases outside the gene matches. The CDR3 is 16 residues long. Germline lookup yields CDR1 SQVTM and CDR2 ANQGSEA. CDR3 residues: CSVAIGTGGNYNEQFF. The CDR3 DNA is TGCAGCGTCGCTATTGGGACAGGGGGGAACTACAATGAGCAGTTCTTC.

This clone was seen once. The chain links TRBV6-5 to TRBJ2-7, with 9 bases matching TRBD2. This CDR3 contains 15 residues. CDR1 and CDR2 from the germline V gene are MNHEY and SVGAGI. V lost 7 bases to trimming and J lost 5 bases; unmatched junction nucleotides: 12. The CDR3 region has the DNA TGTGCCAGCACCACTGGGACTAGCAATACGAACGAGCAGTACTTC. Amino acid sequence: CASTTGTSNTNEQYF.

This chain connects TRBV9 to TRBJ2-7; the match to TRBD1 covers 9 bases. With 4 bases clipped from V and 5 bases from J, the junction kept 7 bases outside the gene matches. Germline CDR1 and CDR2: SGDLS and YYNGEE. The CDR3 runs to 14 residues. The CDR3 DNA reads TGTGCCAGCAGCCCCCAGGGACAGGGAGACGAGCAGTACTTC. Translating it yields CASSPQGQGDEQYF.

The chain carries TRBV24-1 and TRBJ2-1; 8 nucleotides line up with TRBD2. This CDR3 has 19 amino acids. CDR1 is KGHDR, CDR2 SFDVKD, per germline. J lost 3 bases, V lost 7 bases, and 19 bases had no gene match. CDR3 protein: CATSGAGGPQEGRYNEQFF. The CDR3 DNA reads TGTGCCACCAGCGGGGCGGGAGGTCCTCAAGAGGGTCGCTACAATGAGCAGTTCTTC.

The chain's CDR3 is CAWSGASGANVLTF. The CDR3 DNA is TGTGCCTGGAGTGGGGCCTCTGGGGCCAACGTCCTGACTTTC. The chain combines TRBV30 with TRBJ2-6; no definite D call. Per the germline V gene, CDR1 is GTSNPN and CDR2 is SVGIG (reference sequence). The CDR3 is 14 amino acids. Trimming took 1 base from V and 0 from J, leaving 4 bases between them. Drawing the rest from reference TRBV30 and TRBJ2-6, the complete variable domain is SQTIHQWPATLVQPVGSPLSLECTVEGTSNPNLYWYRQAAGRGLQLLFYSVGIGQISSEVPQNLSASRPQDRQFILSSKKLLLSDSGFYLCAWSGASGANVLTFGAGSRLTVL.

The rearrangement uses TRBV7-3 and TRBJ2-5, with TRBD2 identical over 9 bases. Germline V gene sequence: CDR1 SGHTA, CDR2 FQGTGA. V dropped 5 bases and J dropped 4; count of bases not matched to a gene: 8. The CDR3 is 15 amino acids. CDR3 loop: CASSRGPSGTETQYF. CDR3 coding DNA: TGTGCCAGCAGCAGGGGGCCTAGCGGGACAGAGACCCAGTACTTC.

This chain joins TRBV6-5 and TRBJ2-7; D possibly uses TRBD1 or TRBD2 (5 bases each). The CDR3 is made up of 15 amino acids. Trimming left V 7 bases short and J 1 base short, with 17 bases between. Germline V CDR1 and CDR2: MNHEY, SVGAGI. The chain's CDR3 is CASTAPGTDSYEQYF. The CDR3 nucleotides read TGTGCCAGCACGGCGCCCGGGACGGATTCCTACGAGCAGTACTTC.